These 25 T cell receptor beta chains were sequenced from one sample in a study of blood T cell repertoires in COVID-19. Method: immunoSEQ multiplex PCR; TCRdb's copy keeps in-frame clones and lacks some. The sample shows roughly 200,000 clones, around four fifths of them seen only once. The sample taken for sequencing was peripheral blood. These receptors were collected from a man between 65 and 80 years old with active or convalescent COVID-19.

V usage is TRBV2 and J usage is TRBJ1-1; TRBD1 matches at 8 bases. V trimming: 5 bases; J trimming: 5 bases; junction bases outside the gene matches: 10. Germline V gene lookup returns CDR1 SNHLY and CDR2 FYNNEI. The CDR3 is 15 residues long. CDR3 residues: CASSLYGQGGTEAFF. The CDR3 DNA reads TGTGCCAGCAGTCTGTACGGACAGGGAGGGACTGAAGCTTTCTTT.

J is TRBJ2-5 and V is TRBV6-2 or TRBV6-3; possible D gene TRBD1, 8 bases. V gave up 5 bases and J gave up 0 bases, with 19 bases separating them. Germline CDR1 reads MNHEY; CDR2 reads SVGEGT. The CDR3 consists of 17 residues. The CDR3 DNA is TGTGCCAGCAGTACCGGACAGGGACTACTAAACCAAGAGACCCAGTACTTC. Its translation is CASSTGQGLLNQETQYF.

V usage is TRBV5-8 and J usage is TRBJ2-5; D uncertain. This CDR3 contains 15 residues. Germline assignment: CDR1 SGHTS and CDR2 YDEGEE. The V end was cut by 4 bases, the J end by 3 bases, with 16 bases between. The CDR3 DNA follows: TGTGCCAGCAGCGGGCCCCCCCCGGTGGAAGAGACCCAGTACTTC. Its translation: CASSGPPPVEETQYF.

This clone was found once. The genes are TRBV12-3 or TRBV12-4 and TRBJ2-1; D unresolved. The CDR3 is made up of 11 amino acids. V was pared by 3 bases and J by 11 bases, with 8 bases between. The CDR3 coding sequence is TGTGCCAGCAGTTTCACCAGGCAGCAGTTCTTC. Translation: CASSFTRQQFF.

The rearrangement joins TRBV7-2 to TRBJ1-6; maybe TRBD1 (5 bases). Per the germline V gene, CDR1 is SGHTA and CDR2 is FQGNSA. V shed 5 bases and J shed 14 bases, with 13 bases lying between them. The length of the CDR3 is 12 residues. The CDR3 loop reads CASSPRDSALHF. The CDR3 bases are TGTGCCAGCAGCCCAAGGGACTCAGCCCTCCACTTT.

The rearrangement uses TRBV2 and TRBJ2-7; the match to TRBD2 covers 12 bases. Germline V gene data show CDR1 as SNHLY and CDR2 as FYNNEI. V shed 7 bases and J 5 bases; nucleotides not matched to a gene: 9. The CDR3 covers 15 residues. CDR3 residues: CASTPLAGGSNEQYF. The CDR3 DNA reads TGTGCCAGCACCCCTCTAGCGGGAGGGAGCAACGAGCAGTACTTC.

The chain is built from TRBV4-1 and TRBJ2-5, with 11 bases that match TRBD2. J was trimmed by 4 bases and V by 1 base; bases with no gene match: 11. Germline lookup yields CDR1 MGHRA and CDR2 YSYEKL. The CDR3 covers 18 residues. The CDR3 DNA reads as TGCGCCAGCAGCCAAGGGGCTAGCGGGGGGACGGGGTCAGAGACCCAGTACTTC. Its translation: CASSQGASGGTGSETQYF.

This clone was observed a single time. The chain uses TRBV5-1 and TRBJ1-5; D remains unclear. CDR1 is SGHRS, CDR2 YFSETQ, per germline. This CDR3 contains 14 residues. Trimming pared 0 bases from V and 7 bases from J, leaving 11 bases between. The CDR3 nucleotides are TGCGCCAGCAGCTTGGATTTGGGGAGCCAGCCCCAGCATTTT. It is translated as CASSLDLGSQPQHF.

The rearrangement joins TRBV13 to TRBJ2-3, with D unresolved. V lost 3 bases, J lost 3 bases, and 10 bases lay in between. The CDR3 runs 14 residues. Germline V CDR1 and CDR2: PRHDT, FYEKMQ (reference sequence). The DNA of the CDR3 is TGTGCCAGCAGCTTTTACAGCCTTACAGATACGCAGTATTTT. This codes for CASSFYSLTDTQYF.

This chain links TRBV6-2 or TRBV6-3 with TRBJ1-5; D gene unclear. Looked up from germline, CDR1 is MNHEY and CDR2 is SVGEGT. This CDR3 is 15 amino acids long. Trimming left V 2 bases short and J 2 bases short, with 10 bases between. The CDR3 is CASSYADNGNQPQHF. Written as DNA, the CDR3 is TGTGCCAGCAGTTACGCTGACAATGGCAATCAGCCCCAGCATTTT.

This clone was seen only once. The chain carries TRBV24-1 and TRBJ2-1, with TRBD2 identical over 14 bases. Germline lookup yields CDR1 KGHDR and CDR2 SFDVKD. With 3 bases clipped from V and 8 bases from J, the junction kept 5 bases outside the gene matches. CDR3 length: 16 amino acids. The chain's CDR3 is CATSDAGTSGSYEQFF. In DNA form, the CDR3 reads TGTGCCACCAGTGATGCCGGGACTAGCGGGAGCTATGAGCAGTTCTTC.

This clone was seen more than once but under ten times. V usage is TRBV3-1 (or the pseudogene TRBV3-2) and J usage is TRBJ1-6; D unclear. Trimming cost V 0 bases and J 7 bases, with 7 bases left between them. Germline loops: CDR1 LGHDT, CDR2 YNNKEL (reference sequence). The CDR3 totals 14 residues. CDR3 protein: CASSQDGGNSPLHF. The CDR3 bases are TGTGCCAGCAGCCAAGATGGCGGAAATTCACCCCTCCACTTT.

The chain is built from TRBV18 and TRBJ1-4; D not certain. The V end lost 1 base, the J end lost 0 bases, and 12 bases lay between the germline ends. Germline lookup yields CDR1 KGHSH and CDR2 LQKENI. This CDR3 region has 17 residues. The CDR3 nucleotides are TGTGCCAGCTCACCACAGTATTCCGGAGCAACTAATGAAAAACTGTTTTTT. This translates into CASSPQYSGATNEKLFF.

The V call is TRBV5-1, the J call TRBJ2-7, with TRBD1 matching over 9 bases. The CDR3 runs to 15 residues. Germline assignment: CDR1 SGHRS and CDR2 YFSETQ. V gave up 0 bases and J gave up 4 bases; unmatched junction bases: 5. The CDR3: CASSLVQGARYEQYF. In nucleotides, the CDR3 is TGCGCCAGCAGCTTGGTACAGGGGGCGAGGTACGAGCAGTACTTC. The complete variable domain, with remaining parts taken from reference TRBV5-1 and TRBJ2-7, reads KAGVTQTPRYLIKTRGQQVTLSCSPISGHRSVSWYQQTPGQGLQFLFEYFSETQRNKGNFPGRFSGRQFSNSRSEMNVSTLELGDSALYLCASSLVQGARYEQYFGPGTRLTVT.

The rearrangement joins TRBV11-2 to TRBJ1-2; no firm D call. The CDR3 has 15 residues. Germline CDR1 SGHAT, CDR2 FQNNGV. Trimming took off 2 bases at V and 3 bases at J, with 13 bases between the two ends. The CDR3 loop reads CASSLRLGVDYGYTF. Written as DNA, the CDR3 is TGTGCCAGCAGCTTACGCCTGGGCGTGGACTATGGCTACACCTTC.

The chain recombines TRBV4-3 with TRBJ1-2; 10 bases agree with TRBD1. V trimming: 3 bases; J trimming: 6 bases; junction bases outside the gene matches: 7. Per the germline V gene, CDR1 is LGHNA and CDR2 is YSLEER. This CDR3 spans 15 amino acids. The CDR3 nucleotides are TGCGCCAGCAGCCAGGGGACAGGGGAAAGGGATGGCTACACCTTC. This encodes CASSQGTGERDGYTF.

The count of this clone is one. The chain combines TRBV7-2 with TRBJ2-2, with 10 nucleotides matching TRBD1. Looked up from germline, CDR1 is SGHTA and CDR2 is FQGNSA. After removal of 4 bases from V and 4 bases from J, the junction contained 9 bases not matched to a gene. This CDR3 region has 17 residues. CDR3 nucleotides: TGTGCCAGCAGCTCTACGCTAGGGACAGGGGTCACCGGGGAGCTGTTTTTT. Encoded protein: CASSSTLGTGVTGELFF.

The chain has TRBV5-1 and TRBJ2-1; TRBD1 is a possible D gene (5 bases). In germline, CDR1 is SGHRS, CDR2 YFSETQ. Between the trimmed V and J ends, which lost 0 bases and 8 bases, there was a span of 9 bases. The CDR3 contains 13 residues. Here the CDR3 DNA reads TGCGCCAGCAGCTTGGACCAGGGCCATGAGCAGTTCTTC. Residues: CASSLDQGHEQFF.

CDR3 sequence (DNA): TGCGCCAGCAGCTTGGAAAGGACAGGCGAGGGGACTGAAGCTTTCTTT. Amino acid sequence: CASSLERTGEGTEAFF. V is TRBV5-1 and J is TRBJ1-1, with 7 bases that match TRBD1. In germline, CDR1 is SGHRS, CDR2 YFSETQ. With 0 bases clipped from V and 5 bases from J, the junction kept 10 bases outside the gene matches. The CDR3 is 16 residues long.

The chain carries TRBV7-2 and TRBJ1-2; D perhaps matches TRBD1 (5 bases). CDR3 size: 15 residues. Deletions cut 3 bases from V and 4 bases from J, with 15 bases between. CDR1 is SGHTA and CDR2 is FQGNSA in the germline V gene. CDR3 region: CASSLEGTLLYGYTF. Here the CDR3 DNA reads TGTGCCAGCAGCTTGGAGGGGACTTTACTCTATGGCTACACCTTC.

This clone showed up just once. Additional DNA sequences in this sample encode the identical CDR3. The chain recombines TRBV30 with TRBJ1-1, with a weak D call TRBD1 (5 bases). The CDR3 loop spans 13 amino acids. Germline assignment: CDR1 GTSNPN and CDR2 SVGIG (reference sequence). Trimming cost V 0 bases and J 0 bases, with 5 bases left between them. The CDR3 bases are TGTGCCTGGAGTGTACAGGTGAACACTGAAGCTTTCTTT. This encodes CAWSVQVNTEAFF. Filled out from reference TRBV30 and TRBJ1-1, the complete variable domain reads SQTIHQWPATLVQPVGSPLSLECTVEGTSNPNLYWYRQAAGRGLQLLFYSVGIGQISSEVPQNLSASRPQDRQFILSSKKLLLSDSGFYLCAWSVQVNTEAFFGQGTRLTVV.

The CDR3 spells CASSSGPRVTDTQYF. The CDR3, as DNA: TGTGCCAGCAGCTCGGGTCCGAGGGTCACAGATACGCAGTATTTT. The chain employs TRBV7-9 and TRBJ2-3, with D possibly being TRBD2 (5 bases). Germline CDR1 SEHNR, CDR2 FQNEAQ (reference sequence). Trimming cost V 4 bases and J 2 bases, with 13 bases left between them. The CDR3 is 15 amino acids.

The rearrangement joins TRBV30 to TRBJ2-5; 11 nucleotides match TRBD2. CDR1 is GTSNPN, CDR2 SVGIG, per germline (reference sequence). The CDR3 contains 14 residues. V lost 6 bases and J lost 5; bases outside the gene matches: 8. CDR3 protein: CACTSGSGRETQYF. In nucleotides, the CDR3 is TGTGCCTGTACTAGCGGGAGCGGTCGGGAGACCCAGTACTTC.

This rearrangement joins TRBV2 to TRBJ2-5, with D possibly TRBD2 on 6 matching bases. Trimming stripped 6 bases from V and 0 bases from J, with 11 bases between. Germline assignment: CDR1 SNHLY and CDR2 FYNNEI. There are 14 residues in the CDR3. CDR3 amino acids: CASSFLANQETQYF. The CDR3 DNA sequence: TGTGCCAGCAGCTTCCTAGCGAACCAAGAGACCCAGTACTTC. Drawing the rest from reference TRBV2 and TRBJ2-5, the complete variable domain is EPEVTQTPSHQVTQMGQEVILRCVPISNHLYFYWYRQILGQKVEFLVSFYNNEISEKSEIFDDQFSVERPDGSNFTLKIRSTKLEDSAMYFCASSFLANQETQYFGPGTRLLVL.

The chain is built from TRBV9 and TRBJ2-2; 7 nucleotides align to TRBD1. The germline V gene encodes CDR1 SGDLS and CDR2 YYNGEE. V was pared by 3 bases and J by 1 base, with 3 bases of the junction left unmatched. The CDR3 has 15 residues. This CDR3 is CASSATGLNTGELFF. CDR3 nucleotides: TGTGCCAGCAGCGCGACAGGGCTGAACACCGGGGAGCTGTTTTTT.